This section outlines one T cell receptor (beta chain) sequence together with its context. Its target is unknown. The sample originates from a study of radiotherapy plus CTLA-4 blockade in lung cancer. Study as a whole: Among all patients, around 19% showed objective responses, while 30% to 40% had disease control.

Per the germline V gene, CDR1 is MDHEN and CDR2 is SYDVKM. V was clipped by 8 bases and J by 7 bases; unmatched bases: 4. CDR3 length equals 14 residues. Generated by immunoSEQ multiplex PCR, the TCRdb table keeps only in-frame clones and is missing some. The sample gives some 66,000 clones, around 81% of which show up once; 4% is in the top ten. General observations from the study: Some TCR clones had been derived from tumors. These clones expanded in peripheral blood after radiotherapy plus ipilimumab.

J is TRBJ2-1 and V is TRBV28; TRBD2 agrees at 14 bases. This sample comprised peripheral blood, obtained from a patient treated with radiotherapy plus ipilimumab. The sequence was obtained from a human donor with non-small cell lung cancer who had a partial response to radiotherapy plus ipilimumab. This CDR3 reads CASGTSGSRNEQFF. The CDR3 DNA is TGTGCCAGCGGGACTAGCGGGAGTCGGAATGAGCAGTTCTTC.